The 22 T cell receptor beta chains below all came from one sample that was sequenced in a study of OX40 agonist ivuxolimab in advanced cancers. The table came from immunoSEQ multiplex PCR; TCRdb's copy has only in-frame clones and leaves some out. The table has over 65,000 clones, 82% seen once. The sequenced sample was CD4+ or CD8+ T cells sorted from blood, obtained in a trial of the OX40 agonist ivuxolimab. The receptors originated from an adult with an advanced solid tumor such as melanoma, head and neck, liver or kidney cancer.

The J gene is TRBJ1-2, the V gene TRBV2, with a weak D call TRBD1 (6 bases). This CDR3 is 15 amino acids long. Germline loops: CDR1 SNHLY, CDR2 FYNNEI. V dropped 2 bases and J dropped 0 bases, with 10 bases sitting between them. The CDR3 region has the DNA TGTGCCAGCAGTGAAAACAGGGCGGCTAACTATGGCTACACCTTC. Amino acid sequence: CASSENRAANYGYTF.

V gene TRBV5-5 combines with J gene TRBJ1-3, with D maybe TRBD1 (6 bases). The CDR3 has 19 residues. Trimming left V 4 bases short and J 0 bases short, with 23 bases between. Looked up from germline, CDR1 is SGHKS and CDR2 is YYEKEE (reference sequence). CDR3 protein: CASSRGGPRASSSGNTIYF. The CDR3 nucleotides read TGTGCCAGCAGCCGAGGGGGTCCGAGGGCCTCAAGCTCTGGAAACACCATATATTTT.

The chain uses TRBV19 and TRBJ2-5; 11 bases match TRBD2. Trimming removed 4 bases from V and 6 bases from J; junction bases left unmatched: 7. The CDR3 has 15 amino acids. From germline, CDR1 is LNHDA and CDR2 SQIVND (reference sequence). For the CDR3, the DNA is TGTGCCAGTAGTACCCTAGCGGGGGGAAAGCAGACCCAGTACTTC. Amino acid sequence: CASSTLAGGKQTQYF.

The chain combines TRBV27 with TRBJ2-5, with D possibly TRBD2 on 5 matching bases. The V end was cut by 2 bases, the J end by 8 bases, with 15 bases between. Germline V lookup: CDR1 MNHEY, CDR2 SMNVEV (reference sequence). The CDR3 is 14 amino acids. This CDR3 reads CASSLQAEQGTQYF. DNA for the CDR3: TGTGCCAGCAGTTTACAAGCGGAACAAGGAACCCAGTACTTC.

This clone came up a few times. The V call is TRBV4-1, the J call TRBJ2-2; 7 bases are a match to TRBD2. Trimming cost V 3 bases and J 2 bases; bases outside gene matches: 18. Germline CDR1 reads MGHRA; CDR2 reads YSYEKL. This CDR3 spans 20 amino acids. This CDR3 is CASSQNLRVGPGGNTGELFF. In nucleotides, the CDR3 is TGCGCCAGCAGCCAGAATTTGAGGGTTGGGCCGGGGGGTAACACCGGGGAGCTGTTTTTT.

This rearrangement joins TRBV7-3 to TRBJ2-6; no reliable D call. The CDR3 runs to 14 residues. Germline V gives CDR1 SGHTA, CDR2 FQGTGA. Deletions cut 7 bases from V and 3 bases from J, with 10 bases between. The CDR3 here is CASTRFGGANVLTF. The DNA for the CDR3 is TGTGCCAGCACCCGTTTTGGTGGGGCCAACGTCCTGACTTTC.

This clone was found a few times. The V and J genes are TRBV7-9 and TRBJ1-1, with 7 bases identical to TRBD1. Germline V lookup: CDR1 SEHNR, CDR2 FQNEAQ (reference sequence). The CDR3 contains 14 residues. V shed 5 bases, J shed 7 bases, and the junction held 10 bases outside the gene matches. Here the CDR3 reads CASSPQGELDEAFF. CDR3 sequence (DNA): TGTGCCAGCAGCCCTCAGGGGGAACTCGATGAAGCTTTCTTT.

This clone has a single count. The chain carries TRBV15 and TRBJ2-5; 8 bases are a match to TRBD2. This CDR3 spans 17 amino acids. Losses at the gene ends were 0 bases for V and 7 bases for J; bases not matched to a gene: 13. The V gene's germline CDR1 is LNHNV and CDR2 YYDKDF (reference sequence). The CDR3 region is CATSRDKSGGPTGTQYF. The DNA for the CDR3 is TGTGCCACCAGCAGAGATAAGAGCGGGGGCCCAACGGGGACCCAGTACTTC.

The V call is TRBV11-2, the J call TRBJ1-4; weak D call: TRBD1 (6 bases). Trimming took off 1 base at V and 8 bases at J, with 8 bases between the two ends. This CDR3 spans 13 amino acids. CDR1 SGHAT and CDR2 FQNNGV come from the germline V gene. CDR3 in amino acids: CASSLGDNEKLFF. Here the CDR3 DNA reads TGTGCCAGCAGCTTAGGGGACAACGAAAAACTGTTTTTT.

This clone was found a few times. The chain joins TRBV28 to TRBJ2-7; maybe TRBD1 (5 bases). The CDR3 runs 14 residues. Germline CDR1 and CDR2: MDHEN and SYDVKM. The V end was cut by 8 bases, the J end by 1 base, with 15 bases between. This CDR3 is CASQATVPSYEQYF. In DNA form, the CDR3 reads TGTGCCAGCCAGGCGACAGTCCCGTCCTACGAGCAGTACTTC.

This clone was found a few times. This sequence joins TRBV19 and TRBJ1-2, with no clear D. The V gene lost 4 bases and the J gene lost 1 base, with 19 bases spanning the gap. CDR3 length: 17 amino acids. CDR1 is LNHDA, CDR2 SQIVND, per germline (reference sequence). The CDR3 sequence is CASSTQAADTINYGYTF. CDR3 sequence (DNA): TGTGCCAGTAGTACCCAAGCGGCCGACACCATTAACTATGGCTACACCTTC.

This chain links TRBV7-6 with TRBJ2-1; D gene ambiguous. Germline values: CDR1 SGHVS, CDR2 FNYEAQ. CDR3 size: 13 residues. V lost 2 bases, J lost 9 bases, and 11 bases lay in between. The CDR3 protein is CASSLSTMSEQFF. The DNA for the CDR3 is TGTGCCAGCAGCTTAAGTACTATGAGTGAGCAGTTCTTC.

The rearrangement uses TRBV6-1 and TRBJ2-7, with D possibly being TRBD1 (6 bases). Germline assignment: CDR1 MNHNS and CDR2 SASEGT. Trimming shortened V by 7 bases and J by 3 bases, and 13 bases separated the two germline ends. CDR3 length: 13 residues. This CDR3 reads CASTQQGGYEQYF. CDR3 DNA: TGTGCCAGCACGCAACAGGGCGGCTACGAGCAGTACTTC.

The rearrangement joins TRBV5-6 to TRBJ2-7, with 7 nucleotides matching TRBD2. This CDR3 spans 14 amino acids. From germline, CDR1 is SGHDT and CDR2 YYEEEE. Trimming cost V 0 bases and J 10 bases; bases outside gene matches: 10. The DNA of the CDR3 is TGTGCCAGCAGCTTGGCTCAAGGGACTATCGGACAGTACGTC. Protein: CASSLAQGTIGQYV.

This clone was seen just once. This sequence joins TRBV7-6 and TRBJ2-5; D unclear. Germline V gene sequence: CDR1 SGHVS, CDR2 FNYEAQ. Trimming cost V 5 bases and J 1 base, with 17 bases left between them. This CDR3 has 16 residues. The CDR3 reads CASSPYEPTFQETQYF. For the CDR3, the DNA is TGTGCCAGCAGCCCGTACGAACCGACCTTCCAAGAGACCCAGTACTTC.

CDR3 amino acids: CASGTGLAGYEQYF. The CDR3 DNA is TGTGCCAGCGGGACCGGACTAGCGGGATACGAGCAGTACTTC. The genes are TRBV7-2 and TRBJ2-7; 12 bases line up with TRBD2. In germline, CDR1 is SGHTA, CDR2 FQGNSA. Trimming cost V 8 bases and J 4 bases; bases outside gene matches: 6. The CDR3 spans 14 residues.

This chain connects TRBV29-1 to TRBJ1-1; no firm D call. The CDR3 loop spans 8 amino acids. The germline gives CDR1 SQVTM, CDR2 ANQGSEA. V was pared by 6 bases and J by 11 bases, with 7 bases between. The CDR3 loop reads CSVGPAFF. The CDR3 DNA reads as TGCAGCGTCGGACCTGCTTTCTTT.

V gene TRBV5-5 combines with J gene TRBJ1-2; no definite D call. The germline V and J ends were trimmed by 6 bases and 8 bases, with 14 bases remaining between them. From germline, CDR1 is SGHKS and CDR2 YYEKEE (reference sequence). This CDR3 region has 12 residues. For the CDR3, the DNA is TGTGCCAGCAACTATGGGGTCGGGGGCTACACCTTC. Protein sequence: CASNYGVGGYTF.

This chain's CDR3 is CASNPGTGLYEQYF. CDR3 DNA sequence: TGTGCCAGCAACCCCGGGACAGGTCTGTACGAGCAGTACTTC. The chain recombines TRBV9 with TRBJ2-7; 8 positions agree with TRBD1. V shed 6 bases, J shed 4 bases, and the junction held 9 bases outside the gene matches. Germline loops: CDR1 SGDLS, CDR2 YYNGEE. The CDR3 loop spans 14 amino acids.

This chain connects TRBV11-2 to TRBJ2-1; 9 bases map to TRBD2. Germline-derived CDR1 and CDR2 are SGHAT and FQNNGV. Germline trimming cut 1 base from V and 0 bases from J; bases unmatched to any gene: 10. There are 19 residues in the CDR3. The CDR3 loop is CASSLGSAGGPPSYNEQFF. The CDR3 region has the DNA TGTGCCAGCAGCTTAGGTAGCGCGGGGGGGCCCCCCTCCTACAATGAGCAGTTCTTC.

The CDR3 DNA is TGCGCCAGCAGCTTGCAGGGTGGAGGGAACACTGAAGCTTTCTTT. As protein: CASSLQGGGNTEAFF. This chain joins TRBV5-1 and TRBJ1-1, with TRBD1 as a possible D gene (5 bases). This CDR3 comprises 15 residues. From germline, CDR1 is SGHRS and CDR2 YFSETQ. Between the trimmed V and J ends, which lost 1 base and 1 base, there was a span of 11 bases. Filled out from reference TRBV5-1 and TRBJ1-1, the complete variable domain reads KAGVTQTPRYLIKTRGQQVTLSCSPISGHRSVSWYQQTPGQGLQFLFEYFSETQRNKGNFPGRFSGRQFSNSRSEMNVSTLELGDSALYLCASSLQGGGNTEAFFGQGTRLTVV.

V and J are TRBV7-2 and TRBJ1-5; a weak D match, TRBD1 (5 bases). The V and J ends lost 4 bases and 4 bases respectively, with 11 bases between them. The CDR3 is 14 amino acids. The germline V gene has CDR1 SGHTA and CDR2 FQGNSA. This chain's CDR3 is CASSSGGGNQPQHF. The CDR3 region has the DNA TGTGCCAGCAGCTCTGGGGGGGGAAATCAGCCCCAGCATTTT.